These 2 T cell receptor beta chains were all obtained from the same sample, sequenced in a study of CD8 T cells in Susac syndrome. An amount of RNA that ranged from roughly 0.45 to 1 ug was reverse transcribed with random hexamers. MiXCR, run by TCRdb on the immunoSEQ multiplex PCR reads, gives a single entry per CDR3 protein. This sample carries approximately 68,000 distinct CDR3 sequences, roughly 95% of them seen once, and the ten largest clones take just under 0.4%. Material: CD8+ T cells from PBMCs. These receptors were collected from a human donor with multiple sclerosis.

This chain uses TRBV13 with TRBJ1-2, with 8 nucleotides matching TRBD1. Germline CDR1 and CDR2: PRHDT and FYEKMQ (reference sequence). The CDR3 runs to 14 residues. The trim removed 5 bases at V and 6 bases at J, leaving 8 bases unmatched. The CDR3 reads CASSTPDRGDGYTF. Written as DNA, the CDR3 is TGTGCCAGCAGCACCCCAGACAGGGGAGATGGCTACACCTTC. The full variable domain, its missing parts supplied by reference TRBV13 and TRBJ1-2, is AAGVIQSPRHLIKEKRETATLKCYPIPRHDTVYWYQQGPGQDPQFLISFYEKMQSDKGSIPDRFSAQQFSDYHSELNMSSLELGDSALYFCASSTPDRGDGYTFGSGTRLTVV.

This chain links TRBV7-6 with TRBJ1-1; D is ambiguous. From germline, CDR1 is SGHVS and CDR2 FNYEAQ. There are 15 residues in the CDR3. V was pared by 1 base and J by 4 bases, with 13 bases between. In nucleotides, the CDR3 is TGTGCCAGCAGCTTAGGTAGGGCGGGAAGCACTGAAGCTTTCTTT. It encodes CASSLGRAGSTEAFF.